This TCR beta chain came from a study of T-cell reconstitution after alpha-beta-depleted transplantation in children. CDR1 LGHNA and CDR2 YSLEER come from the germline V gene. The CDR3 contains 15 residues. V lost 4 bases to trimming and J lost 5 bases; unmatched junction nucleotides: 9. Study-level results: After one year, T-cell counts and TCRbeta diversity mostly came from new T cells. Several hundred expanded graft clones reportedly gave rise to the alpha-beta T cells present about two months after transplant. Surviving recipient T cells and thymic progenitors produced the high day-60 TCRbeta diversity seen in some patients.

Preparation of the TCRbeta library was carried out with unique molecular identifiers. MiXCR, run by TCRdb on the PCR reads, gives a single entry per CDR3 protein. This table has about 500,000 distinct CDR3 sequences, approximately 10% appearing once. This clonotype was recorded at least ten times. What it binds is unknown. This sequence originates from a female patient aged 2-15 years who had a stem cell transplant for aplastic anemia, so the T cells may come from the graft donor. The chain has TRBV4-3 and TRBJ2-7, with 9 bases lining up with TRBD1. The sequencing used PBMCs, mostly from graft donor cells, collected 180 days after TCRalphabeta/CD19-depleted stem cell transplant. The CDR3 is CASSLWDREFDEQYF. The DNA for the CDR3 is TGCGCCAGCAGCCTCTGGGACAGGGAGTTTGACGAGCAGTACTTC.